The sequence of this T cell receptor beta chain was determined in a study of T cell responses to AZD1222 COVID-19 vaccine. Study-wide results and caveats: An increase in Spike-specific TCR breadth and depth was observed after two AZD1222 doses.

The length of the CDR3 is 17 residues. From germline, CDR1 is MDHEN and CDR2 SYDVKM. The V and J ends lost 6 bases and 3 bases respectively, with 23 bases between them. Clones were read by immunoSEQ multiplex PCR, and TCRdb kept only the in-frame ones, dropping some. The data hold roughly 260,000 clones, with 85% to 95% observed a single time. This clone was detected once. Its antigen remains unidentified. The sequenced sample was peripheral blood, obtained on day 0 of AZD1222 vaccination. V usage is TRBV28 and J usage is TRBJ1-2; maybe TRBD1 (5 bases). This clonotype was obtained from an adult in good health. DNA of the CDR3: TGTGCCAGCAGGACTTTTGACAGTTTCCAAAGAGACTATGGCTACACCTTC. It specifies CASRTFDSFQRDYGYTF.